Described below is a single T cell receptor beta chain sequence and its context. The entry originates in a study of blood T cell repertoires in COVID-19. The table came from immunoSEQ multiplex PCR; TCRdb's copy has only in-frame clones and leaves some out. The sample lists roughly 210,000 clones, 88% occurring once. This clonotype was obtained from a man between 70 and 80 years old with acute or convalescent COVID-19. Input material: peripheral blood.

The CDR3: CSVGGSLLGTDTQYF. The DNA for the CDR3 is TGCAGCGTTGGAGGGAGTCTACTCGGCACAGATACGCAGTATTTT. The rearrangement links TRBV29-1 to TRBJ2-3; tentatively, D is TRBD2 (5 bases). With 4 bases removed from V and 1 base from J, the gap between germline ends came to 15 bases. CDR1 and CDR2 (germline): SQVTM, ANQGSEA. The CDR3 loop spans 15 amino acids.